The sequence of this T cell receptor beta chain was determined in a study of blood T cell repertoires in COVID-19 (dated by TCRdb to between 2020 and 2021). Regarding the research as a whole: Samples from collaborators originated in the United States, Italy and Spain and spanned both the acute and convalescent phases of COVID-19. The material from the prospective study consisted of cDNA or gDNA derived from T cells, B-cell-depleted T cells, or PBMCs. Deeply sampled blood TCRbeta repertoires from subjects exposed to, actively infected with, or recovered from COVID-19 were included in the dataset. The repertoires were released in a freely available public database intended as a resource for research on the immune response to SARS-CoV-2. Samples were obtained from the ongoing ImmuneRACE study (first 160 participants) and from 1,254 subjects provided by 6 global collaborators. The sample metadata nearly always contained a de-identified subject ID, COVID-19 status, age in years and sex. Where available, HLA class I and class II types were taken from metadata supplied by the sample provider and were not determined by assay-based typing.

The immunoSEQ Assay, a bias-controlled multiplex PCR, was used to amplify TCRbeta CDR3 regions from genomic DNA. In the source study's methods: The number of nucleated cells in each sample was estimated from the amplification of reference gene primers within the assay. To quantify the absolute abundance of each unique TCRbeta CDR3 rearrangement, sequence reads were collapsed and filtered. For each sample, productive Simpson clonality was calculated as the square root of Simpson's diversity index over productive rearrangements. This immuneACCESS table, as held by TCRdb, lists in-frame sequences with V and J called but not all clones. Of the missing ones, under half trace to an unresolved V gene in checked studies; the others have no known cause. That table furnishes V, J and clone size, whereas the DNA furnished D and trimming. The sample table shows roughly 290,000 clones, and 80% to 85% are seen once. The ten largest account for approximately 14% of the sample.

Summary of the overall study and its limitations: Clinical and demographic metadata were provided uncurated, with the amount varying by source and participant.

Comments on this clone: The clone's antigen remains unknown. Base-call qualities are not available, and no considerably larger clone is one nucleotide away.

In Seattle, one collaborating source enrolled patients while the infection was active and tracked those patients longitudinally over the course of disease. The collaborating institutions used their own protocols to collect whole blood in K2EDTA tubes. For TCRbeta analysis, collaborators shipped samples as frozen whole blood, isolated PBMCs, or DNA extracted from either of those sample types. The sequence was collected from a person between 70 and 80 years old with COVID-19, enrolled during active disease. Sequenced input: peripheral blood.

CDR3 protein: CASSQEFDVTGSAKPQHF. At the DNA level, the sequence is TGTGCCAGCAGCCAAGAGTTTGACGTGACAGGGTCCGCAAAGCCCCAGCATTTT. The receptor chain draws on TRBV14 and TRBJ1-5; 7 of the junction bases match TRBD1. The CDR3, from cysteine to phenylalanine, totals 18 residues. Left in the record is the CDR3 DNA by itself, 54 bases read in frame from the first base. Via the germline V gene, CDR1 is SGHDN and CDR2 FVKESK. Trimmed from V: 0 bases; trimmed from J: 8 bases; junction bases lacking a gene match: 16.